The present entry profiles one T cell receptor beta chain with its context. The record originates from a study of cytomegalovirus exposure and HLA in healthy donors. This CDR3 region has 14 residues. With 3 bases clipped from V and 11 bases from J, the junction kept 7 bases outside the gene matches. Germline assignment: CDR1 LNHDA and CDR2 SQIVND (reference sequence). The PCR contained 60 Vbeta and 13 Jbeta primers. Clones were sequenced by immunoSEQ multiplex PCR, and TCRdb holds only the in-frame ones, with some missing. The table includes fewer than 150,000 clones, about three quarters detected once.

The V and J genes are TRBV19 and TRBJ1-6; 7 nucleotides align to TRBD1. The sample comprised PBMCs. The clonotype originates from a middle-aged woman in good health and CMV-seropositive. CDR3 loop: CASSIDRALTPLHF. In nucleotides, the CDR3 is TGTGCCAGTAGTATCGACAGGGCGTTGACACCCCTCCACTTT.